The text below deals with one TCR beta chain. The antigen remains undetermined. Other DNA sequences in this sample translate to the same CDR3. The data originate from a study of OX40 agonist ivuxolimab in advanced cancers. Study overall: Dose-escalation patients were diagnosed with hepatocellular carcinoma, melanoma, renal cell cancer or head and neck cancer.

Broader study findings: In the expanded peripheral T cells, antigen specificity was never determined.

Some clones are missing from TCRdb's copy, which holds only in-frame ones; the method was immunoSEQ multiplex PCR. The profile shows some 83,000 clones, 90% to 95% of them singletons. CDR3 length equals 17 residues. The V segment lost 0 bases and the J segment 1 base; nucleotides outside the gene matches: 9. Germline V lookup: CDR1 GTSNPN, CDR2 SVGIG (reference sequence). The sequencing used CD4+ or CD8+ T cells sorted from blood, collected in a trial of the OX40 agonist ivuxolimab. J is TRBJ2-7 and V is TRBV30; 10 nucleotides match TRBD2. The sequence was collected from an adult with an advanced solid tumor such as melanoma, head and neck, liver or kidney cancer. The CDR3 coding sequence is TGTGCCTGGAGTGTAGCTAGCGGGAGCGGGAATTCCTACGAGCAGTACTTC. Its protein product is CAWSVASGSGNSYEQYF.